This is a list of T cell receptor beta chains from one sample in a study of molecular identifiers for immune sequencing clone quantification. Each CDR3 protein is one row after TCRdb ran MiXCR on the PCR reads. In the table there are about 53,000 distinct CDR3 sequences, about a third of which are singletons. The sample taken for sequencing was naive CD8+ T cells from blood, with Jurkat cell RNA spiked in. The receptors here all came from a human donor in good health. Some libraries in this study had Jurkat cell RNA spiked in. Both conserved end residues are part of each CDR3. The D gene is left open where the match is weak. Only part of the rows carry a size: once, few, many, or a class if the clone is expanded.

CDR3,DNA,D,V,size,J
CASSWGGQGAYEQYF,TGTGCCAGCAGTTGGGGGGGACAGGGCGCCTACGAGCAGTACTTC,TRBD1,TRBV12-3/TRBV12-4,NA,TRBJ2-7
CASSQESGTTFEQYF,TGTGCCAGCAGCCAAGAATCTGGGACAACCTTCGAGCAGTACTTC,NA,TRBV4-2,NA,TRBJ2-7
CASSLWSGDTQYF,TGTGCCAGCAGTTTATGGTCCGGTGATACGCAGTATTTT,NA,TRBV28,NA,TRBJ2-3
CASSIEPTYEQYF,TGTGCCAGTAGTATAGAGCCTACCTACGAGCAGTACTTC,NA,TRBV19,few,TRBJ2-7
CASRTGTGDPDTQYF,TGTGCCAGCAGGACCGGGACAGGGGACCCGGATACGCAGTATTTT,TRBD1,TRBV28,NA,TRBJ2-3
CASSQGSSGSYEQYF,TGTGCCAGCAGCCAAGGGTCTAGCGGGAGCTACGAGCAGTACTTC,TRBD2,TRBV14,many,TRBJ2-7
CASSQALGDEQFF,TGTGCCAGCAGCCAAGCTCTTGGGGATGAGCAGTTCTTC,NA,TRBV3-1,many,TRBJ2-1
CSASSRQSNEKLFF,TGCAGTGCTAGTAGTCGACAGAGTAATGAAAAACTGTTTTTT,NA,TRBV20-1,NA,TRBJ1-4
CASSFGTSYEQYF,TGTGCCAGCAGCTTCGGGACAAGCTACGAGCAGTACTTC,NA,TRBV5-6,NA,TRBJ2-7
CASSQEMEGARYYGYTF,TGCGCCAGCAGCCAAGAGATGGAAGGGGCACGGTACTATGGCTACACCTTC,NA,TRBV4-3,NA,TRBJ1-2
CASSFLSGTDTQYF,TGTGCCAGCAGTTTCTTAAGCGGAACAGATACGCAGTATTTT,NA,TRBV28,once,TRBJ2-3
CSARRGGLGVEQYF,TGCAGTGCTAGGAGGGGGGGACTAGGGGTCGAGCAGTACTTC,TRBD2,TRBV20-1,few,TRBJ2-7
CASMRSSGVYEQYF,TGTGCCAGCATGAGGAGCTCAGGGGTCTACGAGCAGTACTTC,NA,TRBV2,NA,TRBJ2-7
CASSLGSVAREQYF,TGTGCCAGCAGCTTGGGGTCAGTAGCTCGGGAGCAGTACTTC,NA,TRBV11-2,many,TRBJ2-7
CASSRGLAGVREQYF,TGTGCCAGCAGCCGAGGGCTAGCGGGAGTTCGCGAGCAGTACTTC,TRBD2,TRBV28,many,TRBJ2-7
CSARDFAGVDTQYF,TGCAGTGCTAGAGATTTCGCGGGAGTAGATACGCAGTATTTT,TRBD2,TRBV20-1,many,TRBJ2-3
CASSHGNDYGYPF,TGTGCCAGCAGCCACGGCAACGATTATGGCTACCCCTTC,NA,TRBV4-2,once,TRBJ1-2
CASSTWDNRGYTF,TGTGCCAGCAGCACCTGGGACAACCGTGGCTACACCTTC,NA,TRBV9,few,TRBJ1-2
CASTSLMGTGELFF,TGTGCCAGCACCAGCCTCATGGGCACCGGGGAGCTGTTTTTT,NA,TRBV7-6,NA,TRBJ2-2
CASMIENTEAFF,TGCGCCAGCATGATAGAGAACACTGAAGCTTTCTTT,NA,TRBV10-2,NA,TRBJ1-1
CASSGLAGGTDTQYF,TGTGCCAGCTCCGGACTAGCGGGAGGCACAGATACGCAGTATTTT,TRBD2,TRBV13,NA,TRBJ2-3
CSARDLTLCYRGGQFF,TGCAGTGCTAGAGATCTCACTCTCTGTTACAGAGGGGGGCAGTTCTTC,NA,TRBV20-1,once,TRBJ2-1
CASISGTDPSYEQYF,TGTGCCAGCATTTCAGGGACGGATCCATCCTACGAGCAGTACTTC,NA,TRBV28,few,TRBJ2-7
CASSEGLANTDTQYF,TGTGCCAGCAGCGAGGGACTAGCGAACACAGATACGCAGTATTTT,TRBD2,TRBV9,many,TRBJ2-3